The text below deals with one T cell receptor beta chain. The CDR3 has 15 residues. J gave up 6 bases and V 5 bases, and 9 bases lay outside the gene matches. The germline V gene has CDR1 SEHNR and CDR2 FQNEAQ (reference sequence). This specimen comes from a study of OX40 agonist ivuxolimab in advanced cancers. Turning to the study itself: In three patients, partial responses were observed, one with hepatocellular carcinoma and two with cutaneous melanoma.

Measured with immunoSEQ multiplex PCR; TCRdb has only the in-frame clones, and not every one. The table lists 60,000 to 95,000 clones, around 84% of them singletons. The receptor was isolated from an adult with an advanced solid tumor such as melanoma, head and neck, liver or kidney cancer. The chain carries TRBV7-9 and TRBJ2-2, with 7 bases matching TRBD2. The specimen was CD4+ or CD8+ T cells sorted from blood, collected in a trial of the OX40 agonist ivuxolimab. The CDR3 spells CASSRLAAGAGELFF. CDR3 sequence (DNA): TGTGCCAGCAGCCGTTTGGCTGCGGGAGCCGGGGAGCTGTTTTTT. Using reference TRBV7-9 and TRBJ2-2 for the parts outside the CDR3, the full variable domain is DTGVSQNPRHKITKRGQNVTFRCDPISEHNRLYWYRQTLGQGPEFLTYFQNEAQLEKSRLLSDRFSAERPKGSFSTLEIQRTEQGDSAMYLCASSRLAAGAGELFFGEGSRLTVL.